This entry features one TCR beta chain sequence. The sample is drawn from a study of blood T cell repertoires in COVID-19. Using immunoSEQ multiplex PCR, the repertoire was profiled, and TCRdb retains in-frame clones only, with some absent. This table holds about 68,000 clones, around 90% found once. This CDR3 spans 13 amino acids. Trimming pared 7 bases from V and 0 bases from J, leaving 9 bases between. Sequencing was done on a sample of peripheral blood. This chain uses TRBV12-3 or TRBV12-4 with TRBJ1-1; D unresolved. This clonotype originated in a man aged 35 to 55 with COVID-19, enrolled during active disease. The CDR3 here is CASKSQMNTEAFF. Here the CDR3 DNA reads TGTGCCAGCAAGTCACAGATGAACACTGAAGCTTTCTTT.